The 14 T cell receptor beta chains below come from one sample, sequenced in a study of PD-L1 blockade in urothelial cancer. The method was immunoSEQ multiplex PCR; TCRdb's version includes in-frame clones alone and lacks a portion of them. The repertoire holds 25,000 to 35,000 clones, with roughly three quarters as singletons. Regarding time point: peripheral blood 6 weeks after treatment start. The sequencing used PBMCs, collected around atezolizumab (anti-PD-L1) treatment. The receptors here all came from a man between 65 and 85 years old with urothelial cancer.

The table lists this clone with a few counts. CDR3 region: CASSPGGAAWNNSPLHF. CDR3 nucleotides: TGCGCCAGCAGCCCGGGGGGGGCGGCTTGGAATAATTCACCCCTCCACTTT. This rearrangement joins TRBV5-1 to TRBJ1-6, with D perhaps matching TRBD1 (6 bases). V dropped 4 bases and J dropped 5 bases, with 19 bases sitting between them. This CDR3 region has 17 residues. The germline V gene has CDR1 SGHRS and CDR2 YFSETQ. The whole variable domain, remainder taken from reference TRBV5-1 and TRBJ1-6, is KAGVTQTPRYLIKTRGQQVTLSCSPISGHRSVSWYQQTPGQGLQFLFEYFSETQRNKGNFPGRFSGRQFSNSRSEMNVSTLELGDSALYLCASSPGGAAWNNSPLHFGNGTRLTVT.

The chain is built from TRBV5-4 and TRBJ1-6, with a weak D call TRBD1 (5 bases). The germline V gene encodes CDR1 SGHNT and CDR2 YYREEE (reference sequence). The V end was cut by 4 bases, the J end by 10 bases, with 12 bases between. This CDR3 is 13 amino acids long. The chain's CDR3 is CASSPDSGSPLHF. The CDR3 nucleotides read TGTGCCAGCAGCCCCGACAGTGGCTCACCCCTCCACTTT.

This clone was observed a single time. The DNA of the CDR3 is TGCGCCAGCAGCCCGACCCCGACTTACGAGCAGTACTTC. This codes for CASSPTPTYEQYF. This chain joins TRBV4-3 and TRBJ2-7; D not certain. The V gene's germline CDR1 is LGHNA and CDR2 YSLEER. The CDR3 totals 13 residues. Deletions cut 4 bases from V and 4 bases from J, with 11 bases between.

The genes are TRBV5-6 and TRBJ2-7; perhaps TRBD2 as D (6 bases). CDR1 and CDR2 (germline): SGHDT, YYEEEE. This CDR3 region has 12 residues. V was shortened by 4 bases and J by 8 bases, with 13 bases between the two germline ends. CDR3 amino acids: CASSLGGGKQYF. CDR3 in DNA: TGTGCCAGCAGCCTGGGTGGGGGGAAGCAGTACTTC.

The chain employs TRBV28 and TRBJ1-5; unclear D gene. Trimming left V 5 bases short and J 5 bases short, with 10 bases between. The CDR3 length is 13 residues. In germline, CDR1 is MDHEN, CDR2 SYDVKM. The CDR3 spells CASSPSLYQPQHF. In DNA, the CDR3 is TGTGCCAGCAGTCCCTCCCTATATCAGCCCCAGCATTTT.

The J gene is TRBJ2-7, the V gene TRBV28; D might be TRBD2 (6 bases). The CDR3 extends over 14 amino acids. CDR1 MDHEN and CDR2 SYDVKM come from the germline V gene. Trimming shortened V by 7 bases and J by 4 bases, and 17 bases separated the two germline ends. The DNA for the CDR3 is TGTGCCAGCACCCGGGTGGGGGGAATGTACGAGCAGTACTTC. Residues: CASTRVGGMYEQYF.

This chain uses TRBV18 with TRBJ1-3; D unresolved. Between the trimmed V and J ends, which lost 2 bases and 4 bases, there was a span of 15 bases. There are 16 residues in the CDR3. Germline V lookup: CDR1 KGHSH, CDR2 LQKENI. CDR3 in amino acids: CASSPYGRHAGNTIYF. CDR3 DNA: TGTGCCAGCTCACCATATGGCCGTCACGCAGGAAACACCATATATTTT. Together with reference TRBV18 and TRBJ1-3, the CDR3 gives the full variable domain: NAGVMQNPRHLVRRRGQEARLRCSPMKGHSHVYWYRQLPEEGLKFMVYLQKENIIDESGMPKERFSAEFPKEGPSILRIQQVVRGDSAAYFCASSPYGRHAGNTIYFGEGSWLTVV.

The V and J genes are TRBV2 and TRBJ2-1; 8 positions agree with TRBD2. The CDR3 has 15 residues. Per the germline V gene, CDR1 is SNHLY and CDR2 is FYNNEI. Germline trimming cut 6 bases from V and 3 bases from J; bases unmatched to any gene: 7. As DNA, the CDR3 is TGTGCCAGCAGGGCAGCGGGAGAAGGCTACAATGAGCAGTTCTTC. Translated: CASRAAGEGYNEQFF.

The J gene is TRBJ1-6, the V gene TRBV6-1; D is ambiguous. Germline lookup yields CDR1 MNHNS and CDR2 SASEGT. The CDR3 has 14 amino acids. Trimming stripped 6 bases from V and 0 bases from J, with 6 bases between. In DNA form, the CDR3 reads TGTGCCAGCAGGGTGAGCTCCTATAATTCACCCCTCCACTTT. It encodes CASRVSSYNSPLHF.

The chain combines TRBV12-5 with TRBJ2-1; TRBD2 matches at 12 bases. V gave up 1 base and J gave up 0 bases; unmatched junction bases: 10. Germline V gene lookup returns CDR1 LGHNT and CDR2 FRNRAP. The CDR3 sequence is 20 residues long. The CDR3 DNA sequence: TGTGCTAGTGGTTTGGAAGGACTAGCGGGAAGATTTAGCTCCTACAATGAGCAGTTCTTC. Its translation: CASGLEGLAGRFSSYNEQFF. The variable domain in full, completed from reference TRBV12-5 and TRBJ2-1, reads DARVTQTPRHKVTEMGQEVTMRCQPILGHNTVFWYRQTMMQGLELLAYFRNRAPLDDSGMPKDRFSAEMPDATLATLKIQPSEPRDSAVYFCASGLEGLAGRFSSYNEQFFGPGTRLTVL.

The genes are TRBV19 and TRBJ1-2; D is undetermined. V shed 0 bases and J shed 2 bases, with 10 bases lying between them. The germline V gene encodes CDR1 LNHDA and CDR2 SQIVND (reference sequence). The CDR3 has 15 residues. CDR3 amino acids: CASSIDSVWNYGYTF. CDR3 coding DNA: TGTGCCAGTAGTATAGATAGTGTCTGGAACTATGGCTACACCTTC.

The CDR3 protein is CASSPLAGRAGELFF. As DNA, the CDR3 is TGTGCCAGCAGTCCTCTGGCGGGAAGAGCCGGGGAGCTGTTTTTT. The V call is TRBV6-4, the J call TRBJ2-2; maybe TRBD2 (6 bases). The length of the CDR3 is 15 residues. Germline CDR1 MRHNA, CDR2 SNTAGT. V lost 5 bases and J 6 bases, leaving 16 bases between the germline ends.

This sequence joins TRBV4-2 and TRBJ2-7; 8 bases are shared with TRBD2. This CDR3 has 17 residues. V was clipped by 0 bases and J by 2 bases; unmatched bases: 9. The germline V gene encodes CDR1 LGHNA and CDR2 YNFKEQ. CDR3 bases: TGTGCCAGCAGCCAAGATTCCAGCGGGAGATTCCCCTACGAGCAGTACTTC. Its translation: CASSQDSSGRFPYEQYF.

The chain combines TRBV4-1 with TRBJ2-3, with 9 positions matching TRBD1. The CDR3 runs 15 residues. CDR1 is MGHRA, CDR2 YSYEKL, per germline. The ends lost 1 base at V and 6 bases at J; junction bases unmatched: 5. DNA for the CDR3: TGCGCCAGCAGCCAAGGACAGGGGGGCGGTGATACGCAGTATTTT. Its translation is CASSQGQGGGDTQYF.